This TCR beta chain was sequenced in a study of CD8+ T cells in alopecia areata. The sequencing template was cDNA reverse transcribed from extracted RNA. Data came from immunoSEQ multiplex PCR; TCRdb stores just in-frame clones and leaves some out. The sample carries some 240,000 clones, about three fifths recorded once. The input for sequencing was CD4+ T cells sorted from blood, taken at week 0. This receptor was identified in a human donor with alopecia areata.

Here the CDR3 reads CASSPPKGRGNTEAFF. The CDR3 DNA reads as TGTGCCAGCTCACCACCGAAGGGGCGGGGGAACACTGAAGCTTTCTTT. This sequence joins TRBV18 and TRBJ1-1; D is perhaps TRBD1 (5 bases). From germline, CDR1 is KGHSH and CDR2 LQKENI. There are 16 residues in the CDR3. V was pared by 0 bases and J by 1 base, with 12 bases between.